This is a list of T cell receptor beta chains from one sample in a study of cytomegalovirus exposure and HLA in healthy donors. Profiling relied on immunoSEQ multiplex PCR, and the TCRdb table lists in-frame clones only, not all of them. The sample holds about 120,000 clones, less than 10% seen once. The sequenced sample was PBMCs. The receptors originated from a woman between 35 and 50 years old in good health and CMV-seropositive. Each CDR3 is given with its conserved first and last residue. A D gene is named only where the DNA matches it firmly. The listing skips clone size in some rows; elsewhere it reads once, few, many or a size class.

>TRBJ2-1|few|NA|TRBV11-2
CASSLALTNYNEQFF
TGTGCCAGCAGCTTAGCCCTCACTAACTACAATGAGCAGTTCTTC
>TRBJ1-2|NA|NA|TRBV27
CASSLFGENYGYTF
TGTGCCAGCAGTTTATTCGGGGAGAACTATGGCTACACCTTC
>TRBJ1-3|NA|NA|TRBV6-1
CASSGWTAGNTIYF
TGTGCCAGCAGTGGTTGGACAGCTGGAAACACCATATATTTT
>TRBJ1-1|NA|TRBD1|TRBV5-1
CASSGLDRGVTEAFF
TGCGCCAGCAGCGGACTCGACAGGGGGGTCACTGAAGCTTTCTTT
>TRBJ1-2|few|NA|TRBV5-6
CASSLVRIVAGADF
TGTGCCAGCAGCTTGGTCCGGATAGTGGCAGGGGCGGACTTC
>TRBJ1-5|NA|NA|TRBV19
CASTSKSGTGQPQHF
TGTGCCAGTACTTCCAAATCCGGTACCGGTCAGCCCCAGCATTTT
>TRBJ1-4|NA|TRBD1|TRBV5-4
CASSPGQGVSNEKLFF
TGTGCCAGCAGCCCGGGACAGGGAGTTTCTAATGAAAAACTGTTTTTT
>TRBJ2-2|NA|TRBD1|TRBV2
CASGRGQGGGTGELFF
TGTGCCAGCGGGCGAGGACAGGGGGGAGGTACCGGGGAGCTGTTTTTT
>TRBJ2-5|few|NA|TRBV5-1
CASSLGGGETQYF
TGCGCCAGCAGCTTGGGCGGTGGGGAGACCCAGTACTTC
>TRBJ1-5|NA|NA|TRBV7-9
CASSRGGNFNQPQHF
TGTGCCAGCAGCCGGGGAGGGAATTTCAATCAGCCCCAGCATTTT
>TRBJ1-2|NA|NA|TRBV19
CASSIDHTENYGYTF
TGTGCCAGTAGTATAGACCACACGGAGAATTATGGCTACACCTTC
>TRBJ1-1|few|NA|TRBV7-9
CASSSARQNTEAFF
TGTGCCAGCAGCTCTGCGAGGCAAAACACTGAAGCTTTCTTT
>TRBJ1-4|NA|TRBD1|TRBV6-1
CASSVPNPGTGSEKLFF
TGTGCCAGCAGTGTCCCAAACCCGGGGACAGGGAGTGAAAAACTGTTTTTT
>TRBJ2-3|NA|NA|TRBV6-5
CASSYSETESSDTQYF
TGTGCCAGCAGTTACTCAGAGACTGAGTCGTCGGATACGCAGTATTTT
>TRBJ2-1|few|NA|TRBV4-1
CASSLLSRSEAPRRYNEQFF
TGCGCCAGCAGCTTACTATCGCGAAGCGAAGCCCCTCGTCGTTACAATGAGCAGTTCTTC
>TRBJ2-3|few|TRBD1|TRBV6-4
CASSRGPTDTQYF
TGTGCCAGCAGTAGGGGGCCCACAGATACGCAGTATTTT
>TRBJ1-2|few|TRBD1|TRBV28
CASSRDRGFYGYTF
TGTGCCAGCAGTCGGGACAGGGGGTTTTATGGCTACACCTTC
>TRBJ1-5|few|TRBD1|TRBV6-5
CASSGTGNQPQHF
TGTGCCAGCAGCGGGACAGGGAATCAGCCCCAGCATTTT
>TRBJ2-7|NA|NA|TRBV11-1
CASSTMGGGTRYF
TGTGCCAGCAGCACTATGGGCGGGGGCACTAGGTACTTC
>TRBJ2-3|NA|TRBD1|TRBV7-9
CASSPPTGEPDTQYF
TGTGCCAGCAGCCCCCCGACAGGGGAGCCAGATACGCAGTATTTT
>TRBJ2-7|NA|NA|TRBV11-2
CASSLAGFSYEQYF
TGTGCCAGCAGCTTAGCAGGCTTTAGCTACGAGCAGTACTTC
>TRBJ1-1|few|TRBD1|TRBV7-8
CASSSDRGAEAFF
TGTGCCAGCAGCTCTGACAGGGGCGCTGAAGCTTTCTTT
>TRBJ2-3|once|NA|TRBV14
CASSSADTQYF
TGTGCCAGCAGCTCAGCAGATACGCAGTATTTT
>TRBJ1-2|NA|NA|TRBV11-2
CASSLTASYGYTF
TGTGCCAGCAGCTTAACAGCTTCCTATGGCTACACCTTC
>TRBJ1-2|few|TRBD1|TRBV7-9
CASSLDPGTVTYGYTF
TGTGCCAGCAGCTTAGACCCGGGGACAGTCACCTATGGCTACACCTTC
>TRBJ2-1|NA|TRBD2|TRBV10-1
CASSENMQSSGGSQFF
TGCGCCAGCAGTGAGAATATGCAGTCTAGCGGGGGGTCGCAGTTCTTC
>TRBJ2-7|few|TRBD1|TRBV5-1
CASRGAPGTGRYEQYF
TGCGCCAGCAGGGGGGCACCCGGGACAGGACGATACGAGCAGTACTTC
>TRBJ2-2|few|NA|TRBV19
CASSRLPQSRNTGELFF
TGTGCCAGTAGTCGATTACCCCAATCTAGAAACACCGGGGAGCTGTTTTTT
>TRBJ2-3|NA|TRBD2|TRBV6-4
CASSDGSGEGDTQYF
TGTGCCAGCAGTGACGGAAGCGGGGAGGGAGATACGCAGTATTTT
>TRBJ1-2|few|TRBD1|TRBV29-1
CSVLTGGEGYTF
TGCAGCGTTCTCACAGGGGGCGAAGGCTACACCTTC
>TRBJ1-5|NA|NA|TRBV18
CASSPQDQPQHF
TGTGCCAGCTCACCTCAGGATCAGCCCCAGCATTTT
>TRBJ2-2|NA|NA|TRBV2
CASTRGHANTGELFF
TGTGCCAGCACCAGAGGACATGCGAACACCGGGGAGCTGTTTTTT
>TRBJ1-1|NA|NA|TRBV6-5
CASSRATVQGGEAFF
TGTGCCAGCAGCCGTGCAACCGTACAGGGAGGGGAAGCTTTCTTT
>TRBJ1-5|few|NA|TRBV18
CASSPQGKGNQPQHF
TGTGCCAGCTCACCCCAGGGGAAAGGCAATCAGCCCCAGCATTTT
>TRBJ2-7|NA|TRBD1|TRBV28
CASSSPGTGSEQYF
TGTGCCAGCAGTTCTCCCGGGACAGGGAGCGAGCAGTACTTC
>TRBJ1-2|few|NA|TRBV27
CASSMGRVNYGYTF
TGTGCCAGCTCAATGGGCAGGGTGAACTATGGCTACACCTTC
>TRBJ2-2|few|TRBD1|TRBV5-6
CASSFTTGTGELFF
TGTGCCAGCAGCTTTACGACAGGGACCGGGGAGCTGTTTTTT
>TRBJ1-1|few|TRBD1|TRBV6-5
CASYKGQANTEAFF
TGTGCCAGTTATAAAGGACAGGCAAACACTGAAGCTTTCTTT
>TRBJ1-3|NA|NA|TRBV6-1
CASSEMFGGSQSGNTIYF
TGTGCCAGCAGTGAAATGTTCGGAGGGTCCCAGTCTGGAAACACCATATATTTT
>TRBJ1-2|NA|NA|TRBV29-1
CSATADEGGPGYTF
TGCAGCGCCACCGCCGACGAGGGGGGGCCTGGCTACACCTTC
>TRBJ2-7|few|NA|TRBV11-3
CASSKSGGYEQYF
TGTGCCAGCAGCAAAAGCGGTGGTTACGAGCAGTACTTC